The rows below give T cell receptor beta chains drawn from one sample of a study of cytomegalovirus exposure and HLA in healthy donors. The data were produced by immunoSEQ multiplex PCR, yet TCRdb's version contains in-frame clones alone and is incomplete. Its listing shows roughly 120,000 clones. The specimen sequenced was PBMCs. These receptors were taken from a man aged 18-30 years in good health and CMV-seronegative. CDR3s include the opening cysteine and the closing phenylalanine or tryptophan. The D gene is left open where the match is weak.

v_call,d_call,cdr3_length,j_call,cdr3_aa,cdr3_nt
TRBV28,-,12,TRBJ1-2,CASTPRGYGYTF,TGTGCCAGTACGCCCAGGGGATACGGCTACACCTTC
TRBV5-1,TRBD1,15,TRBJ1-3,CASWDRGRSGNTIYF,TGCGCCAGTTGGGACAGGGGAAGATCTGGAAACACCATATATTTT
TRBV29-1,-,14,TRBJ1-2,CSVEGPQYNYGYTF,TGCAGCGTTGAAGGTCCGCAGTACAACTATGGCTACACCTTC
TRBV19,-,15,TRBJ1-5,CASTTGIRSNQPQHF,TGTGCCTCCACAACAGGGATAAGAAGCAATCAGCCCCAGCATTTT
TRBV7-9,-,15,TRBJ2-3,CASSLSGGYTDTQYF,TGTGCCAGCAGCCTGAGTGGGGGGTACACAGATACGCAGTATTTT
TRBV19,-,18,TRBJ1-5,CASSIGEVKTASNQPQHF,TGTGCCAGTAGTATAGGGGAGGTTAAGACAGCAAGCAATCAGCCCCAGCATTTT
TRBV27,TRBD1,17,TRBJ1-1,CASTPGRTGALNTEAFF,TGTGCCAGCACCCCAGGGAGGACAGGGGCCCTGAACACTGAAGCTTTCTTT
TRBV15,-,13,TRBJ1-5,CATSLGGESPQHF,TGTGCCACCAGCCTGGGAGGGGAGTCGCCCCAGCATTTT
TRBV7-9,TRBD2,15,TRBJ2-7,CASSLVSGRAHEQYF,TGTGCCAGCAGCTTGGTAAGCGGGAGGGCCCACGAGCAGTACTTC
TRBV28,TRBD2,16,TRBJ2-3,CASILGSGGAEDTQYF,TGTGCCAGCATATTGGGATCCGGGGGGGCGGAAGATACGCAGTATTTT
TRBV5-5,TRBD1,17,TRBJ1-1,CASSSRQGPPMNTEAFF,TGTGCCAGCAGCTCTAGACAGGGGCCCCCAATGAACACTGAAGCTTTCTTT
TRBV7-9,TRBD1,15,TRBJ1-1,CASSARQGAYTEAFF,TGTGCCAGCAGCGCCCGACAGGGGGCTTACACTGAAGCTTTCTTT
TRBV6-1,-,12,TRBJ2-5,CASSADRETQYF,TGTGCCAGCAGTGCCGACAGGGAGACCCAGTACTTC
TRBV4-1,-,18,TRBJ1-4,CASSQDMAGTSTNEKLFF,TGCGCCAGCAGCCAAGATATGGCAGGGACTTCAACTAATGAAAAACTGTTTTTT
TRBV4-1,-,19,TRBJ1-5,CASSQSLILGQSQGQPQHF,TGCGCCAGCAGCCAGAGCCTTATTCTCGGACAGTCACAGGGTCAGCCCCAGCATTTT
TRBV30,TRBD2,14,TRBJ2-1,CAWISGRIGDEQFF,TGTGCCTGGATTAGCGGGAGAATCGGCGATGAGCAGTTCTTC
TRBV18,-,14,TRBJ1-1,CASSPLSGNTEAFF,TGTGCCAGCTCACCACTCTCCGGGAACACTGAAGCTTTCTTT
TRBV4-1,-,17,TRBJ2-1,CASSQDKAGHSYNEQFF,TGCGCCAGCAGCCAAGATAAAGCGGGACACTCCTACAATGAGCAGTTCTTC
TRBV7-7,-,15,TRBJ2-1,CASSFEAGVGNEQFF,TGTGCCAGCAGCTTTGAGGCAGGGGTTGGGAATGAGCAGTTCTTC
TRBV5-1,-,14,TRBJ1-5,CASSPTGAGQPQHF,TGCGCCAGCAGCCCTACTGGGGCCGGACAGCCCCAGCATTTT
TRBV28,-,11,TRBJ2-5,CASSFEVTQYF,TGTGCCAGCAGTTTTGAGGTGACCCAGTACTTC
TRBV7-9,TRBD1,15,TRBJ2-3,CASSPRQGGTDTQYF,TGTGCCAGCAGCCCAAGACAGGGGGGCACAGATACGCAGTATTTT
TRBV6-5,TRBD2,15,TRBJ2-7,CANQGSSGRGHEQYF,TGTGCCAACCAGGGGTCCAGCGGGAGGGGCCACGAGCAGTACTTC
TRBV6-1,-,16,TRBJ2-1,CASSESQEGAYNEQFF,TGTGCCAGCAGTGAATCCCAAGAGGGGGCCTACAATGAGCAGTTCTTC